These 6 T cell receptor beta chains share one sample of origin, sequenced in a study of beta chain features in type 1 diabetes. Expressed TCRB transcripts were sequenced, since all the RNA that had been isolated was reverse transcribed. TCRdb's copy holds only in-frame clones and misses some; the assay was immunoSEQ multiplex PCR. The sample records tens of thousands of clones, 25% to 35% being singletons. The sequenced sample was stem cell memory CD4+ T cells from blood. The receptors shown here come from a woman aged 18-30 years in good health.

This clone was detected a few times. The genes are TRBV6-5 and TRBJ1-1; D call uncertain. The CDR3 totals 15 residues. Trimming pared 2 bases from V and 0 bases from J, leaving 10 bases between. Per germline, CDR1 MNHEY and CDR2 SVGAGI. The CDR3 loop is CASSYLARLNTEAFF. CDR3 nucleotides: TGTGCCAGCAGTTACCTAGCCAGACTGAACACTGAAGCTTTCTTT.

The CDR3 here is CAWTPTGGWETQYF. The DNA for the CDR3 is TGTGCCTGGACCCCGACAGGGGGCTGGGAGACCCAGTACTTC. The rearrangement links TRBV30 to TRBJ2-5, with 10 bases lining up with TRBD1. The CDR3 has 14 residues. The trim removed 4 bases at V and 5 bases at J, leaving 7 bases unmatched. Germline CDR1 reads GTSNPN; CDR2 reads SVGIG (reference sequence).

This clone has only a few counts. J is TRBJ2-2 and V is TRBV5-1, with 11 bases identical to TRBD2. The germline V gene has CDR1 SGHRS and CDR2 YFSETQ. With 4 bases clipped from V and 7 bases from J, the junction kept 12 bases outside the gene matches. The CDR3 contains 17 residues. CDR3 loop: CASSPVAGGPRSGELFF. CDR3 coding DNA: TGCGCCAGCAGCCCCGTAGCGGGAGGGCCGAGGAGCGGGGAGCTGTTTTTT. The variable domain in full, with the rest retrieved from reference TRBV5-1 and TRBJ2-2, is KAGVTQTPRYLIKTRGQQVTLSCSPISGHRSVSWYQQTPGQGLQFLFEYFSETQRNKGNFPGRFSGRQFSNSRSEMNVSTLELGDSALYLCASSPVAGGPRSGELFFGEGSRLTVL.

The chain has TRBV11-3 and TRBJ1-1, with 7 nucleotides matching TRBD1. Losses at the gene ends were 0 bases for V and 1 base for J; bases not matched to a gene: 5. CDR1 SGHNT and CDR2 YENEEA come from the germline V gene. This CDR3 region has 16 residues. The CDR3 reads CASSLDTGTANTEAFF. Here the CDR3 DNA reads TGTGCCAGCAGCTTAGACACGGGGACAGCGAACACTGAAGCTTTCTTT.

The chain carries TRBV5-6 and TRBJ2-5; 7 nucleotides match TRBD1. The V segment lost 5 bases and the J segment 5 bases; nucleotides outside the gene matches: 6. The CDR3 has 13 amino acids. Germline-derived CDR1 and CDR2 are SGHDT and YYEEEE. CDR3 DNA sequence: TGTGCCAGCAGATCGACAGGGCCGGAGACCCAGTACTTC. The encoded protein is CASRSTGPETQYF.

The chain has TRBV11-3 and TRBJ1-1; unclear D gene. CDR3 length: 13 amino acids. Per germline, CDR1 SGHNT and CDR2 YENEEA. Trimming stripped 7 bases from V and 11 bases from J, with 20 bases between. As DNA, the CDR3 is TGTGCCAGCAATCCGGTTCCCGCCCTACCGGCTTTCTTT. It is translated as CASNPVPALPAFF.